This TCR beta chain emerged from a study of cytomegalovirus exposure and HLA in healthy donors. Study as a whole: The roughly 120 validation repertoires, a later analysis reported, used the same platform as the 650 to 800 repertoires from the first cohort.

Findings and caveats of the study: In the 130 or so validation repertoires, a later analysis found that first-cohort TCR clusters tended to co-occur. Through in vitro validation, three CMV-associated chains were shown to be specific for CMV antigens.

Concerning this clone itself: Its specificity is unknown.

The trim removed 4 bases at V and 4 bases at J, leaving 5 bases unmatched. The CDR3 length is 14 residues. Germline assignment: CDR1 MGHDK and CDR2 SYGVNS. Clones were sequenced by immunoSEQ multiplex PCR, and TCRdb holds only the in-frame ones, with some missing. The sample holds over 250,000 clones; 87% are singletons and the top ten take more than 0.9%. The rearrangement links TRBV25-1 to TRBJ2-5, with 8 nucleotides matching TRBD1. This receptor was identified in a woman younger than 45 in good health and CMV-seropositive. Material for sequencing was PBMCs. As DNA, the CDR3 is TGTGCCAGCAGTGGGACAGGGAAATTAGAGACCCAGTACTTC. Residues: CASSGTGKLETQYF. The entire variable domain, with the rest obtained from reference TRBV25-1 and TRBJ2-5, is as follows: EADIYQTPRYLVIGTGKKITLECSQTMGHDKMYWYQQDPGMELHLIHYSYGVNSTEKGDLSSESTVSRIRTEHFPLTLESARPSHTSQYLCASSGTGKLETQYFGPGTRLLVL.